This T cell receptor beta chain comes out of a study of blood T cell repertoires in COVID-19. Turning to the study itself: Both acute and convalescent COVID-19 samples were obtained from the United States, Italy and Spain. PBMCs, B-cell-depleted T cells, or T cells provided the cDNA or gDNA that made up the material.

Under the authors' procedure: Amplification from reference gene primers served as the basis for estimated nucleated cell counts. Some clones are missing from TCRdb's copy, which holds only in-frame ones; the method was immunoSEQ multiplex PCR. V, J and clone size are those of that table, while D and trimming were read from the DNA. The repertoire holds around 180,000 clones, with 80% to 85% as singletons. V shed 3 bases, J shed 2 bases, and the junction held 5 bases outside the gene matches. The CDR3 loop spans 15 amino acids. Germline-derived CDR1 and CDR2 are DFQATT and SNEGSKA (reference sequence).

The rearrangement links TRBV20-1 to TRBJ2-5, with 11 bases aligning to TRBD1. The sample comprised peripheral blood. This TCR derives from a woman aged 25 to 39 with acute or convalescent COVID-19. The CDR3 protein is CSASWGQGGQETQYF. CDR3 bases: TGCAGTGCTAGTTGGGGACAGGGGGGTCAAGAGACCCAGTACTTC.